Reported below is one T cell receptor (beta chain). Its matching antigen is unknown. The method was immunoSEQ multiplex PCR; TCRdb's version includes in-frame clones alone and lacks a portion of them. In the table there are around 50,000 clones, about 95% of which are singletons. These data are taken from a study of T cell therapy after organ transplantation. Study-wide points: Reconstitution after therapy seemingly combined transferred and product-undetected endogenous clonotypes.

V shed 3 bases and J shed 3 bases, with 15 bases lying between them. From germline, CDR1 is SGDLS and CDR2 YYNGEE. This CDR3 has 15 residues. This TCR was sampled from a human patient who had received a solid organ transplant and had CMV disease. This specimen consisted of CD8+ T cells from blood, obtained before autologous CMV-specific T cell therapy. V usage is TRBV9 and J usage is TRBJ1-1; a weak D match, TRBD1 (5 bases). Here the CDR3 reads CASSGRGETYTEAFF. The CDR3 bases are TGTGCCAGCAGCGGAAGGGGCGAAACCTACACTGAAGCTTTCTTT.